Sequencing of this T cell receptor beta chain was carried out in a study of shared clonotypes between healthy human individuals. Study details: A donor's plate count was three for CD4 naive and three for CD4 memory; CD8 naive had two and CD8 memory one.

This table comes from immunoSEQ multiplex PCR, and its TCRdb copy is limited to in-frame clones, with some not included. The sample carries over a million clones, approximately 97% recorded once. V lost 4 bases and J lost 0, with 16 bases in between. The length of the CDR3 is 18 residues. The germline V gene has CDR1 KGHSH and CDR2 LQKENI. The V and J genes are TRBV18 and TRBJ2-6; weak D call: TRBD1 (5 bases). The sample was naive CD4+ T cells sorted from blood. Subset given: CD45RA+ positively selected. This receptor was taken from a man younger than 45 in good health. The CDR3 DNA reads as TGTGCCAGCTCACAAAACTCAGGGCCCATCTCTGGGGCCAACGTCCTGACTTTC. It codes for CASSQNSGPISGANVLTF.